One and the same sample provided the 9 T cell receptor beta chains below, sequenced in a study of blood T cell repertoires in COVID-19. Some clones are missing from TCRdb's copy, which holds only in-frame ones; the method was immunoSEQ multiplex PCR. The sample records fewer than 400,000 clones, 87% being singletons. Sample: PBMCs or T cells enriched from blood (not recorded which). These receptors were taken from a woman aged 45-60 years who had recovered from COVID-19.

In DNA form, the CDR3 reads TGTGCAAGTCGCTTCTCCGGGGGGACCTACGAGCAGTACTTC. Translation: CASRFSGGTYEQYF. This chain joins TRBV12-2 and TRBJ2-7; the listed D gene, TRBD2, was not tested against the DNA. TRBV12-2 is a pseudogene segment. The CDR3 has 14 residues.

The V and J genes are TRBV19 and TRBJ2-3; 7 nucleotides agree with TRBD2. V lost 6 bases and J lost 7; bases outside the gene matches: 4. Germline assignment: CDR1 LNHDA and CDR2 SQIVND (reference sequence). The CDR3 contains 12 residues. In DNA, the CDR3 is TGTGCCAGTAGCGAGGGAGGGAATACGCAGTATTTT. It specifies CASSEGGNTQYF.

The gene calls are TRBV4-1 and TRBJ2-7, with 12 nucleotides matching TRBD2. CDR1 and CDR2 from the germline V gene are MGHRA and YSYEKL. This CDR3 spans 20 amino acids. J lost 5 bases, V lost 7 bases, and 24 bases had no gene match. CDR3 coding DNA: TGCGCCAGCACCCCAGGGTTCAGAGGACTAGCGGGGTTCCTAGGTGACGAGCAGTACTTC. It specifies CASTPGFRGLAGFLGDEQYF.

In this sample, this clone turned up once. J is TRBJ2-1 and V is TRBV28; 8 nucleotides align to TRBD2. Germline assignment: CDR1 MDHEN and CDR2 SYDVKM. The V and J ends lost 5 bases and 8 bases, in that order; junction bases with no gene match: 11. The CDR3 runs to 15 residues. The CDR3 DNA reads TGTGCCAGCAGTCCCCCGGGACTAGTTGGGTATGAGCAGTTCTTC. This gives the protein CASSPPGLVGYEQFF.

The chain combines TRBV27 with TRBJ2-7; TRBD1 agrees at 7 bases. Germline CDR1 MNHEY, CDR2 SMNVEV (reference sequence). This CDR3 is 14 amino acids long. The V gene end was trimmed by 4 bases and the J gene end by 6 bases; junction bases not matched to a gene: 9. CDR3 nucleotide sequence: TGTGCCAGCAGTTCCTCGACAGGGTCCGGCGAGCAGTACTTC. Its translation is CASSSSTGSGEQYF.

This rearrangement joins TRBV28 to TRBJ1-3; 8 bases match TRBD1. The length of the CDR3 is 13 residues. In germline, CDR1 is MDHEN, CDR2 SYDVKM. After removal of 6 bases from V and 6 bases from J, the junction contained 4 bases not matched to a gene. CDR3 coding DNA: TGTGCCAGCAGCAGGGGGCGCGAAAACACCATATATTTT. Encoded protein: CASSRGRENTIYF. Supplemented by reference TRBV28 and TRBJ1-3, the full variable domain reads DVKVTQSSRYLVKRTGEKVFLECVQDMDHENMFWYRQDPGLGLRLIYFSYDVKMKEKGDIPEGYSVSREKKERFSLILESASTNQTSMYLCASSRGRENTIYFGEGSWLTVV.

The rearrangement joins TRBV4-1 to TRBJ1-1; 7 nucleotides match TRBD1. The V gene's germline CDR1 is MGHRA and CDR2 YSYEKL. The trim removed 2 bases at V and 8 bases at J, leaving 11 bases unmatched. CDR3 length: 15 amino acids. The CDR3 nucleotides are TGCGCCAGCAGCCAACCTGGGACAGTCCCCGGGGAAGCTTTCTTT. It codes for CASSQPGTVPGEAFF.

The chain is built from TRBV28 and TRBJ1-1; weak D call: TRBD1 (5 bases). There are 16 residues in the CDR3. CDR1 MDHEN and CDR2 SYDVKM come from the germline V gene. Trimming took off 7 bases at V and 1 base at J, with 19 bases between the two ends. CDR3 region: CASIGAALQGNTEAFF. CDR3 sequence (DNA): TGTGCCAGCATTGGGGCGGCTCTTCAAGGGAACACTGAAGCTTTCTTT.

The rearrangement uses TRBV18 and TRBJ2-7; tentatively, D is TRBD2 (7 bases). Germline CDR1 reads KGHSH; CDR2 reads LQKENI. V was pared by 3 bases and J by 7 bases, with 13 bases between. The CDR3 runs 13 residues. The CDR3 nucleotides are TGTGCCAGCTCACCTGGGGGGGCAAAAGAGCAGTACTTC. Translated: CASSPGGAKEQYF.